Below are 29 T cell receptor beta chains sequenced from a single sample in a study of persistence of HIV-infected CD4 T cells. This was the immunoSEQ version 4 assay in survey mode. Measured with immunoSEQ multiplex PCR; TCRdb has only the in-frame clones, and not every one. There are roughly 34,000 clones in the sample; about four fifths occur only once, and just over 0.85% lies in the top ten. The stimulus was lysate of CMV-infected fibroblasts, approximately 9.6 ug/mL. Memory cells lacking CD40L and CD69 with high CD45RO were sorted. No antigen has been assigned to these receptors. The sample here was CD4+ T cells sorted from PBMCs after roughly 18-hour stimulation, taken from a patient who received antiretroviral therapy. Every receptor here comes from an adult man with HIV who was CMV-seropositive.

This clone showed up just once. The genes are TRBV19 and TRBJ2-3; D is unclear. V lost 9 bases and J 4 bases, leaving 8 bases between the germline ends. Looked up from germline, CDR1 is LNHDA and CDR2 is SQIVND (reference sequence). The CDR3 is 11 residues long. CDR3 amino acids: CASRVADTQYF. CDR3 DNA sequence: TGTGCCAGCAGAGTGGCAGATACGCAGTATTTT.

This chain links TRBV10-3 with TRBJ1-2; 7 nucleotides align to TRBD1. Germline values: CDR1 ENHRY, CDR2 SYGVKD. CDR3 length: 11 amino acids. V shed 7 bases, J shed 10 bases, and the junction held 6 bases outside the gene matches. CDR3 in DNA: TGTGCCATCAACAGACAGGGTGCCTACACCTTC. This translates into CAINRQGAYTF.

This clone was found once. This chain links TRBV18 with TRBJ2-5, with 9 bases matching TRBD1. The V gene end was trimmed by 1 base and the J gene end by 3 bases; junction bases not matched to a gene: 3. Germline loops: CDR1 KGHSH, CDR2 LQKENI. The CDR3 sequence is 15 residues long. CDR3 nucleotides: TGTGCCAGCTCACCACGGGGGACAGGGAAAGAGACCCAGTACTTC. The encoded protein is CASSPRGTGKETQYF. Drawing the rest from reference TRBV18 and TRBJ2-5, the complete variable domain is NAGVMQNPRHLVRRRGQEARLRCSPMKGHSHVYWYRQLPEEGLKFMVYLQKENIIDESGMPKERFSAEFPKEGPSILRIQQVVRGDSAAYFCASSPRGTGKETQYFGPGTRLLVL.

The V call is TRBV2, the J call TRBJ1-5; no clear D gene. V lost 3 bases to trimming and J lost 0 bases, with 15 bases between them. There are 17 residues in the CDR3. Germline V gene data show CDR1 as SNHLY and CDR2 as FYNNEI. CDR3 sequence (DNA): TGTGCCAGCAGTGATGGTGGGGTTACCTTTAGCAATCAGCCCCAGCATTTT. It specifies CASSDGGVTFSNQPQHF. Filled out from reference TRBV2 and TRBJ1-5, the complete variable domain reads EPEVTQTPSHQVTQMGQEVILRCVPISNHLYFYWYRQILGQKVEFLVSFYNNEISEKSEIFDDQFSVERPDGSNFTLKIRSTKLEDSAMYFCASSDGGVTFSNQPQHFGDGTRLSIL.

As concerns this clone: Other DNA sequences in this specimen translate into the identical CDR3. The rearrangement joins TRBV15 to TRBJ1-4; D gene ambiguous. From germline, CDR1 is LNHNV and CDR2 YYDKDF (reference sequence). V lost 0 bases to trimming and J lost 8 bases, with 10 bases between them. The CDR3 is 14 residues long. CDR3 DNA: TGTGCCACCAGCAGAGATCGAGGGTCCGAAAAACTGTTTTTT. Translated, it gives CATSRDRGSEKLFF.

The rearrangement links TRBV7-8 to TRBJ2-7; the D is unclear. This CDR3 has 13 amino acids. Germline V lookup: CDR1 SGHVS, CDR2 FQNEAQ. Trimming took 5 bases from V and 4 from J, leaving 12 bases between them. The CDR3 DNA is TGTGCCAGCAGCCGGCAAATTTGGTACGAGCAGTACTTC. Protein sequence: CASSRQIWYEQYF.

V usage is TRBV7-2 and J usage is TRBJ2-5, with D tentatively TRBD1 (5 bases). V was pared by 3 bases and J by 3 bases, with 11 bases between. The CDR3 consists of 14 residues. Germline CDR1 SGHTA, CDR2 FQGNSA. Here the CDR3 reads CASSFPDREETQYF. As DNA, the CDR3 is TGTGCCAGCAGCTTCCCCGACAGAGAAGAGACCCAGTACTTC.

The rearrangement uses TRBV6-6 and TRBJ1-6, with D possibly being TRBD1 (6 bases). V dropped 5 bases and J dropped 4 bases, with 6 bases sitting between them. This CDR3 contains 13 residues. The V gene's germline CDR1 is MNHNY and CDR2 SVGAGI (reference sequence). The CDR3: CASSGQYNSPLHF. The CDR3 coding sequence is TGTGCCAGCAGTGGACAGTATAATTCACCCCTCCACTTT.

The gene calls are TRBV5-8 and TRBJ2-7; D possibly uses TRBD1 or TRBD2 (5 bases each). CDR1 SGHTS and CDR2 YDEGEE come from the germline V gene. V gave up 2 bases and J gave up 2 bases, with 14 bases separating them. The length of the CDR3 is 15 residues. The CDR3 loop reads CASSFVGTKTYEQYF. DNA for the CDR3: TGTGCCAGCAGCTTTGTAGGGACGAAGACCTACGAGCAGTACTTC.

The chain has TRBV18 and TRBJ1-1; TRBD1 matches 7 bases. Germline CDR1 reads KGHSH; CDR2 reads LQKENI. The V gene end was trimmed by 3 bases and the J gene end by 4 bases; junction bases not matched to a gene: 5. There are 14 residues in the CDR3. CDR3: CASSPYRGITEAFF. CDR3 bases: TGTGCCAGCTCACCTTACAGGGGAATCACTGAAGCTTTCTTT. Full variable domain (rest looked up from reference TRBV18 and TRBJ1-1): NAGVMQNPRHLVRRRGQEARLRCSPMKGHSHVYWYRQLPEEGLKFMVYLQKENIIDESGMPKERFSAEFPKEGPSILRIQQVVRGDSAAYFCASSPYRGITEAFFGQGTRLTVV.

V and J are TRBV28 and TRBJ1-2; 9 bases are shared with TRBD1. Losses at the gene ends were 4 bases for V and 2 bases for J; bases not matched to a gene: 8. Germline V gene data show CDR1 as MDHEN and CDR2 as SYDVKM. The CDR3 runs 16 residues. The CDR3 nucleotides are TGTGCCAGCAGTTCCGGGACAGGGTTCGGCAACTATGGCTACACCTTC. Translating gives CASSSGTGFGNYGYTF.

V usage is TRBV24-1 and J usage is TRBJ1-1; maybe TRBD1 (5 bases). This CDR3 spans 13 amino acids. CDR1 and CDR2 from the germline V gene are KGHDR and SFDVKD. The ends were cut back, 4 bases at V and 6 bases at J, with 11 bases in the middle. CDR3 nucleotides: TGTGCCACCAGTGACCCAGGGATGGCTGAAGCTTTCTTT. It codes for CATSDPGMAEAFF.

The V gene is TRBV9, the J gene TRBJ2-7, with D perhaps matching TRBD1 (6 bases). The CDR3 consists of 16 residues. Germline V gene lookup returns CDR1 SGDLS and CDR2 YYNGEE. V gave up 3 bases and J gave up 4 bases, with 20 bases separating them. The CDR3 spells CASSARPDRSRYEQYF. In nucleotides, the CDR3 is TGTGCCAGCAGCGCTCGACCAGACAGGTCTCGGTACGAGCAGTACTTC.

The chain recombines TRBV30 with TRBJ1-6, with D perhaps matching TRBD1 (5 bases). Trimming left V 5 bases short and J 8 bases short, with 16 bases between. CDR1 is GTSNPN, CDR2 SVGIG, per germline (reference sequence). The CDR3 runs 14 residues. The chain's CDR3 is CAWQGWAGDSPLHF. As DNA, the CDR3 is TGTGCCTGGCAGGGTTGGGCGGGTGATTCACCCCTCCACTTT.

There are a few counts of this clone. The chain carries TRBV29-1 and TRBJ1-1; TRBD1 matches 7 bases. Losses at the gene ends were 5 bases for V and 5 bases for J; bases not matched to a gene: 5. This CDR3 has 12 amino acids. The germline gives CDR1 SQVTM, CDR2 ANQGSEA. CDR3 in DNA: TGCAGCGTTCATGTACAGGGGACTGAAGCTTTCTTT. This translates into CSVHVQGTEAFF.

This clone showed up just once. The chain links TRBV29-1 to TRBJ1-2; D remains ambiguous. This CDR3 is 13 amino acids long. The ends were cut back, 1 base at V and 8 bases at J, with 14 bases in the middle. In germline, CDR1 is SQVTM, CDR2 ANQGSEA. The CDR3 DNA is TGCAGCGTTGAAGTACGGACGTCCCGGGGCTACACCTTC. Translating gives CSVEVRTSRGYTF.

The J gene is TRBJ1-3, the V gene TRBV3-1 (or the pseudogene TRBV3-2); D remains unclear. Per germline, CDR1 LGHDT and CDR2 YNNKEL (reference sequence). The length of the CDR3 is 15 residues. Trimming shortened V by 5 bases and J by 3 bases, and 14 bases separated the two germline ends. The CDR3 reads CASSRNGRFGNTIYF. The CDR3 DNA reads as TGTGCCAGCAGCAGGAACGGCAGATTTGGAAACACCATATATTTT.

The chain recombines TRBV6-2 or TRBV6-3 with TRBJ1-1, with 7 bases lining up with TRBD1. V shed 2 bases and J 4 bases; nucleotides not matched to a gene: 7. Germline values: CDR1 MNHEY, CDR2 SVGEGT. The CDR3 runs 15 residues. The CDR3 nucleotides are TGTGCCAGCAGTTACCTGACAGGGTTTACCACTGAAGCTTTCTTT. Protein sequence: CASSYLTGFTTEAFF.

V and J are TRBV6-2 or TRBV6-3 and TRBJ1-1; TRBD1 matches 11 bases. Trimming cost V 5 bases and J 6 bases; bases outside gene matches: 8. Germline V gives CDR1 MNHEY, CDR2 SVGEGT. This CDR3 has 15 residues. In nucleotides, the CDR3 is TGTGCCAGCAGTCGTGGACAGGGGGCGGTCGCTGAAGCTTTCTTT. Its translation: CASSRGQGAVAEAFF.

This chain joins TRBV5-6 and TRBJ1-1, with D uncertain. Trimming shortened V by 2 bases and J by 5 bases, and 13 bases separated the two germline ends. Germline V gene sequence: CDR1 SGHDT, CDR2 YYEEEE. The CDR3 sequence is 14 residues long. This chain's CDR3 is CASSFRAKGTEAFF. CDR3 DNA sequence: TGTGCCAGCAGCTTTAGGGCGAAGGGAACTGAAGCTTTCTTT. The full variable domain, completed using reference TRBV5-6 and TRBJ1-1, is DAGVTQSPTHLIKTRGQQVTLRCSPKSGHDTVSWYQQALGQGPQFIFQYYEEEERQRGNFPDRFSGHQFPNYSSELNVNALLLGDSALYLCASSFRAKGTEAFFGQGTRLTVV.

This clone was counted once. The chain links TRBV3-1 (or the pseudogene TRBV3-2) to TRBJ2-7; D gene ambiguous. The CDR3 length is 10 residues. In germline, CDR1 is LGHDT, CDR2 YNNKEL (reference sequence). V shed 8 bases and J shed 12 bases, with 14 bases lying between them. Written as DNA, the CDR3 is TGTGCCAGCCCCATTGACCATCGGTACTTC. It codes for CASPIDHRYF.

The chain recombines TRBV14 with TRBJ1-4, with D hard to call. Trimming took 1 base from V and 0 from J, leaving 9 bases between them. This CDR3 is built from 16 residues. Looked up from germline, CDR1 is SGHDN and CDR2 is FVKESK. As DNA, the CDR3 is TGTGCCAGCAGCCAAGTCGGGATCGCAACTAATGAAAAACTGTTTTTT. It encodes CASSQVGIATNEKLFF.

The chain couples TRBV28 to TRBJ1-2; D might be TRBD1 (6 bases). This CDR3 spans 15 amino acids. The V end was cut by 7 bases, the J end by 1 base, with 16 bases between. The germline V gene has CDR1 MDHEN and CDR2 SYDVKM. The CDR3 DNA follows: TGTGCCAGCACCCCTCCACAGGGAAATAACTATGGCTACACCTTC. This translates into CASTPPQGNNYGYTF.

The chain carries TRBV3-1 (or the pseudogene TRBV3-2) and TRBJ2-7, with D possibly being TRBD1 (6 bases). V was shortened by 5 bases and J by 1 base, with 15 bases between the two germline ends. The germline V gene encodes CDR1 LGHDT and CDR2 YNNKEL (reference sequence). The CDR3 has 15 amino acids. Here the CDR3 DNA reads TGTGCCAGCAGCATTCACAGGGACGGTTCCTACGAGCAGTACTTC. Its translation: CASSIHRDGSYEQYF.

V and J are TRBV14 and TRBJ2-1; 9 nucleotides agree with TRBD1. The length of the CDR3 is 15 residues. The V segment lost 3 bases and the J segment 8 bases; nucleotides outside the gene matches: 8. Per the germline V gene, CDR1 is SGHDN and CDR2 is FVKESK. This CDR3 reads CASSHTGTGLYEQFF. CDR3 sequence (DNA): TGTGCCAGCAGCCATACGGGGACAGGGCTTTATGAGCAGTTCTTC.

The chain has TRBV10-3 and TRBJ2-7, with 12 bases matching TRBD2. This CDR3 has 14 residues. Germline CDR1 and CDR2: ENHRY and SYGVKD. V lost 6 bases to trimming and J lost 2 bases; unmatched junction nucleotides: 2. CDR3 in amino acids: CAISGLAGTYEQYF. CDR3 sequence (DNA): TGTGCCATCAGCGGACTAGCGGGGACCTACGAGCAGTACTTC.

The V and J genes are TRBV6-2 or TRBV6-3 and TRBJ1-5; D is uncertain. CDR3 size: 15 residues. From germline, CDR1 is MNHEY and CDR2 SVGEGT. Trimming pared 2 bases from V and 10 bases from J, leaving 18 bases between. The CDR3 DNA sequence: TGTGCCAGCAGTTACAGGGCCCTCGGGAGAGAACCCCAGCATTTT. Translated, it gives CASSYRALGREPQHF.

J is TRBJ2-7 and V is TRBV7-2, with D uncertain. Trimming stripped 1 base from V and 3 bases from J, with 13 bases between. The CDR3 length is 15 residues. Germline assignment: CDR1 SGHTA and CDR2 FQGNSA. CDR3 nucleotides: TGTGCCAGCAGCTTAGTTGCCAGCAAAGACTACGAGCAGTACTTC. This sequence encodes CASSLVASKDYEQYF.

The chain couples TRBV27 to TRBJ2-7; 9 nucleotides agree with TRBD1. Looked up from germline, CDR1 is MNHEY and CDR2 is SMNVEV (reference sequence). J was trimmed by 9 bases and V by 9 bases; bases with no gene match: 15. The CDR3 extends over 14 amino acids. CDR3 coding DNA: TGTGCCAGTAGTCACGGGACAGGGTCTACGGGGCAGTACTTC. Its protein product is CASSHGTGSTGQYF.